This TCR beta chain stems from a study of CD8 T cells in ankylosing spondylitis. Germline loops: CDR1 MGHRA, CDR2 YSYEKL. The CDR3 loop spans 14 amino acids. V shed 1 base and J shed 0 bases, with 6 bases lying between them. TCRdb reprocessed the 5' RACE reads via MiXCR and lists one record per CDR3 protein. The repertoire includes some 240,000 distinct CDR3 sequences, 20% to 30% of them detected once, and more than 0.6% sits in the top ten. This clonotype was counted ten times or more. This rearrangement joins TRBV4-1 to TRBJ1-1; a possible D gene is TRBD1 (6 bases). The TCR originated in a male donor with ankylosing spondylitis or in good health (not recorded which). The specimen sequenced was blood, either unsorted or a sorted T cell fraction (not recorded which). As DNA, the CDR3 is TGCGCCAGCAGCCAAGGGACAGTGAACACTGAAGCTTTCTTT. This sequence encodes CASSQGTVNTEAFF.